A single sample gave rise to the 3 T cell receptor beta chains below, sequenced in a study of T cell responses to AZD1222 COVID-19 vaccine. Using immunoSEQ multiplex PCR, the repertoire was profiled, and TCRdb retains in-frame clones only, with some absent. The sample consists of around 84,000 clones, roughly 88% of them appearing once. This material consisted of peripheral blood, taken on day 0 of MenACWY control vaccination. These receptor sequences come from an adult in good health.

This clone was counted once. The CDR3 DNA is TGTGCCACCAGCAGGGGACAGGTTAATGAAAAACTGTTTTTT. It is translated as CATSRGQVNEKLFF. The chain recombines TRBV15 with TRBJ1-4; 8 nucleotides agree with TRBD1. The CDR3 covers 14 residues. V trimming: 3 bases; J trimming: 4 bases; junction bases outside the gene matches: 1. Germline V gene lookup returns CDR1 LNHNV and CDR2 YYDKDF (reference sequence). Drawing the rest from reference TRBV15 and TRBJ1-4, the complete variable domain is DAMVIQNPRYQVTQFGKPVTLSCSQTLNHNVMYWYQQKSSQAPKLLFHYYDKDFNNEADTPDNFQSRRPNTSFCFLDIRSPGLGDTAMYLCATSRGQVNEKLFFGSGTQLSVL.

The chain recombines TRBV5-1 with TRBJ2-1, with D perhaps TRBD1 (6 bases). V lost 0 bases and J 7 bases, leaving 8 bases between the germline ends. The CDR3 is 13 amino acids. Germline loops: CDR1 SGHRS, CDR2 YFSETQ. CDR3 in amino acids: CASSLGQGNEQFF. The CDR3, as DNA: TGCGCCAGCAGCTTGGGCCAGGGGAATGAGCAGTTCTTC.

The chain recombines TRBV6-5 with TRBJ1-5, with a tentative D call TRBD1 (6 bases). Germline V gene lookup returns CDR1 MNHEY and CDR2 SVGAGI. This CDR3 region has 15 residues. The ends were cut back, 5 bases at V and 2 bases at J, with 13 bases in the middle. The CDR3 spells CASSPEGGRNQPQHF. DNA for the CDR3: TGTGCCAGCAGTCCCGAGGGGGGGCGCAATCAGCCCCAGCATTTT.